The T cell receptor beta chain described here comes from a study of shared clonotypes between healthy human individuals. General study findings and limits: Naive subsets, compared against memory subsets, generally had larger estimated richness values. The study sampled only blood, and tissue repertoires likely differ. Clonotypes shared by all four donors outscored non-shared clonotypes in generation probability.

With 4 bases clipped from V and 4 bases from J, the junction kept 4 bases outside the gene matches. CDR1 and CDR2 (germline): MGHDK, SYGVNS. There are 14 residues in the CDR3. This clone appeared a single time. Antigen: not known. Sequencing used immunoSEQ multiplex PCR; TCRdb keeps in-frame clones, though not all of them. Of 1.6 million or so clones listed, roughly 96% were seen once; the top ten hold approximately 1.1%. Material for sequencing was naive CD4+ T cells sorted from blood. Subset here: CD45RA+ positively selected. This clonotype was sampled from a man younger than 45 in good health. The chain joins TRBV25-1 to TRBJ2-1; 7 positions agree with TRBD1. This chain's CDR3 is CASSGQGNYNEQFF. The CDR3, as DNA: TGTGCCAGCAGTGGACAGGGCAATTACAATGAGCAGTTCTTC.